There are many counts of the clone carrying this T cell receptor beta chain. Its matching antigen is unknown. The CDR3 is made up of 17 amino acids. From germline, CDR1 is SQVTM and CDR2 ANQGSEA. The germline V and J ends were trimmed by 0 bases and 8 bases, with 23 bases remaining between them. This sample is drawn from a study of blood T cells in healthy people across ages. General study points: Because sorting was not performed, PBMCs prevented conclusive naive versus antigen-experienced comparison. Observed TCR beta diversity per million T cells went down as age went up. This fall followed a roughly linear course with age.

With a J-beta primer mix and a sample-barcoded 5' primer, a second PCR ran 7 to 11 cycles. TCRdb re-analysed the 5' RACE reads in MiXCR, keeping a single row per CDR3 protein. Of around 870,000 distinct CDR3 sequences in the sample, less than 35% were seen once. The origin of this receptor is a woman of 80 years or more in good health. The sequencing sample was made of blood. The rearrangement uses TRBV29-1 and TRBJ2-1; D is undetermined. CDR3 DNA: TGCAGCGTTGAAGATCTTGGCTTCCTCAGAGAGCTCGATGAGCAGTTCTTC. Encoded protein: CSVEDLGFLRELDEQFF.